The 3 T cell receptor beta chains presented below share a single source sample, sequenced in a study of CD8+CD57+ T cells in acquired aplastic anemia. Selection for sequencing was limited to patients who had shown CD8+CD57+ cell expansion by flow cytometry. Genomic DNA provided the template from which TCR beta VDJ and CDR3 profiles were obtained. MiXCR, run by TCRdb on the reads, gives a single entry per CDR3 protein. Altogether 130,000 or so distinct CDR3 sequences are present, approximately 61% being singletons, with the ten largest covering roughly 29%. The source material was sorted CD4+, CD8+, or CD8+CD57+ T cells (not recorded which) from PBMCs. These receptors all stem from a human donor with aplastic anemia.

Only a few counts were recorded for this clonotype. V is TRBV7-8 and J is TRBJ2-7; TRBD1 matches at 7 bases. Germline CDR1 SGHVS, CDR2 FQNEAQ. After removal of 6 bases from V and 4 bases from J, the junction contained 6 bases not matched to a gene. The CDR3 has 13 amino acids. CDR3 coding DNA: TGTGCCAGCAGTTCGGACAGGAGGTACGAGCAGTACTTC. This gives the protein CASSSDRRYEQYF.

This clonotype was recorded a few times. The V gene is TRBV29-1, the J gene TRBJ1-2, with 7 bases lining up with TRBD1. The junction had 2 bases not matched to a gene; V was cut back by 3 bases and J by 4 bases. Germline lookup yields CDR1 SQVTM and CDR2 ANQGSEA. The CDR3 has 12 residues. DNA for the CDR3: TGCAGCGTTGAGACAGGGTCCTATGGCTACACCTTC. Translation: CSVETGSYGYTF.

This clonotype has ten or more counts. This chain connects TRBV29-1 to TRBJ2-1; 8 bases align to TRBD2. The J segment lost 0 bases and the V segment lost 3 bases, leaving 10 bases of the junction unmatched. CDR3 length equals 17 residues. The germline CDR1 and CDR2 sequences are SQVTM and ANQGSEA. The CDR3 loop is CSVDHRLARSSYNEQFF. In nucleotides, the CDR3 is TGCAGCGTTGACCACCGACTAGCGAGAAGCTCCTACAATGAGCAGTTCTTC.